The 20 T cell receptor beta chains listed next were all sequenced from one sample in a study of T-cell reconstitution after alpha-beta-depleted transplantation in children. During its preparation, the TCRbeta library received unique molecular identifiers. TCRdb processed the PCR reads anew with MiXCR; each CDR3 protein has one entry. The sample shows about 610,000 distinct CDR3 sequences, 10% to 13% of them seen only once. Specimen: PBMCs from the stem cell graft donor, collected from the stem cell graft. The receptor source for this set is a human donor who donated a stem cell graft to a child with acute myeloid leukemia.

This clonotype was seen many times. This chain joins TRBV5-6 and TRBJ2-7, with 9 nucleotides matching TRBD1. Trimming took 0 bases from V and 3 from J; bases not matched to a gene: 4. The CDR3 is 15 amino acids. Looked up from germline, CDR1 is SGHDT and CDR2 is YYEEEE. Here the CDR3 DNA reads TGTGCCAGCAGCTTGGCGGACAGGGGCCTCTACGAGCAGTACTTC. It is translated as CASSLADRGLYEQYF.

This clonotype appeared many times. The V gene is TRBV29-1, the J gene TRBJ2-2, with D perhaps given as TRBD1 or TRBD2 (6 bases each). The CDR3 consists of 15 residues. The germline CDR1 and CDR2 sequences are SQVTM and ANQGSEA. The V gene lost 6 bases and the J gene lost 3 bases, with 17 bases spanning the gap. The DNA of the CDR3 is TGCAGCGTCCAAGGGGGGTTAGGAGACACCGGGGAGCTGTTTTTT. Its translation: CSVQGGLGDTGELFF.

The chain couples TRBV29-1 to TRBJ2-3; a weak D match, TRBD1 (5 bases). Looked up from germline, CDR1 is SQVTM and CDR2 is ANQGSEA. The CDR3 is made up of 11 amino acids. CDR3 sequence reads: CGWGHTDTQYF. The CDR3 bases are TGCGGTTGGGGCCACACAGATACGCAGTATTTT.

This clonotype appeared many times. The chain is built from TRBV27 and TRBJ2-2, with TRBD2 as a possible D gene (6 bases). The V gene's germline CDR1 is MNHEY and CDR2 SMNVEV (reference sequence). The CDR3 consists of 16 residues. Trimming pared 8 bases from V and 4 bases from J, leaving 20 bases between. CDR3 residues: CASGAEVGRSTGELFF. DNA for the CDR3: TGTGCCAGCGGGGCTGAAGTCGGGAGATCCACCGGGGAGCTGTTTTTT.

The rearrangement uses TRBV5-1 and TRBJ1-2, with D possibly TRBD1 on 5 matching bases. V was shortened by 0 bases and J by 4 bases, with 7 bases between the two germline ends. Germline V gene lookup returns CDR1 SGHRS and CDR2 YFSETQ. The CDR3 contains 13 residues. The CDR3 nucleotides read TGCGCCAGCAGCTTGGGGGACGGCTATGGCTACACCTTC. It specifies CASSLGDGYGYTF.

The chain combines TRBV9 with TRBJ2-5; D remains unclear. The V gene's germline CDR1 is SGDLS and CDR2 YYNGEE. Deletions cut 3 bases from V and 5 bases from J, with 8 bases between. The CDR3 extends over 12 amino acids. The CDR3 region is CASSGPSETQYF. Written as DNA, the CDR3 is TGTGCCAGCAGCGGGCCTTCTGAGACCCAGTACTTC.

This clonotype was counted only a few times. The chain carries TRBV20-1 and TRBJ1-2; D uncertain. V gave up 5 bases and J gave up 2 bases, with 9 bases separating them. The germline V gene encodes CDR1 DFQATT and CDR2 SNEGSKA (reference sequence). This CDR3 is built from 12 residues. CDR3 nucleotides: TGCAGTGCTTCAGGTTGGAACTATGGCTACACCTTC. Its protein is CSASGWNYGYTF.

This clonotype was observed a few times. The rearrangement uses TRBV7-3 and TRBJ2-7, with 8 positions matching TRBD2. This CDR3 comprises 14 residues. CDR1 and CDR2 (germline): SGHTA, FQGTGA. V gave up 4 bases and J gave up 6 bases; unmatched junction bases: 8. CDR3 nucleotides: TGTGCCAGCAGCTGGGGACTAGAGGGCGGCGAGCAGTACTTC. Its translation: CASSWGLEGGEQYF.

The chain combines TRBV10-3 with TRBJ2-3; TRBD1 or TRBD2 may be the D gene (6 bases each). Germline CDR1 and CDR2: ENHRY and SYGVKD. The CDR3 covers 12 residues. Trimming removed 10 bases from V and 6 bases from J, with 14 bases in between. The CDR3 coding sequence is TGTGCCACGGGGACGGGGGCGGATACGCAGTATTTT. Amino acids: CATGTGADTQYF.

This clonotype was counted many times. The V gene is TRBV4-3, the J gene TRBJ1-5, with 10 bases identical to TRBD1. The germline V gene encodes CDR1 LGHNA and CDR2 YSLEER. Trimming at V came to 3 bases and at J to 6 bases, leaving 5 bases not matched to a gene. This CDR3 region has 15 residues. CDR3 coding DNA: TGCGCCAGCAGCCAGGGTAGGACAGGGGGTCAGCCCCAGCATTTT. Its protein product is CASSQGRTGGQPQHF.

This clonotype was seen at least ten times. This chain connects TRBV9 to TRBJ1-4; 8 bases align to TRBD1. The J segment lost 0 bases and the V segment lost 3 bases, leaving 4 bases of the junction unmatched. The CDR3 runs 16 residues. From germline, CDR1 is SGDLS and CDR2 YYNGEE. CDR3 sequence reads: CASSEGTGATNEKLFF. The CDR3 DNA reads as TGTGCCAGCAGCGAAGGGACAGGAGCAACTAATGAAAAACTGTTTTTT. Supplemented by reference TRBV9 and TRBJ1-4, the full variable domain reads DSGVTQTPKHLITATGQRVTLRCSPRSGDLSVYWYQQSLDQGLQFLIQYYNGEERAKGNILERFSAQQFPDLHSELNLSSLELGDSALYFCASSEGTGATNEKLFFGSGTQLSVL.

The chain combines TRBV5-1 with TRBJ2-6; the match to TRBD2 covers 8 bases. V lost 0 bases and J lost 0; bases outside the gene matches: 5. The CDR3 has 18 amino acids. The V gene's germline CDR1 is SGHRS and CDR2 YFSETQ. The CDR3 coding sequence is TGCGCCAGCAGCTTGGCAAGCGGGAGAATCTCTGGGGCCAACGTCCTGACTTTC. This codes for CASSLASGRISGANVLTF.

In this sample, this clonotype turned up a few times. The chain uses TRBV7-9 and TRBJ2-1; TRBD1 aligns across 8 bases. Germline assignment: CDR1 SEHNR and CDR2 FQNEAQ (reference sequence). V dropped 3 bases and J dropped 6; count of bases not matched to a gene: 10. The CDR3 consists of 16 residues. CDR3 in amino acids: CASSFGQGVGSNEQFF. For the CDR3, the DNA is TGTGCCAGCAGCTTCGGACAGGGTGTAGGTAGCAATGAGCAGTTCTTC. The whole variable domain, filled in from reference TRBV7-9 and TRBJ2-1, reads DTGVSQNPRHKITKRGQNVTFRCDPISEHNRLYWYRQTLGQGPEFLTYFQNEAQLEKSRLLSDRFSAERPKGSFSTLEIQRTEQGDSAMYLCASSFGQGVGSNEQFFGPGTRLTVL.

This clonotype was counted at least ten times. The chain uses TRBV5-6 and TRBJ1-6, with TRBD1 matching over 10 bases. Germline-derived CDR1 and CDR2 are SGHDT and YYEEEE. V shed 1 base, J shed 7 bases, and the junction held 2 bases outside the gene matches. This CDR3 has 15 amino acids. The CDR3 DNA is TGTGCCAGCAGCTTGCCGGGACAGGGGAATTCACCCCTCCACTTT. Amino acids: CASSLPGQGNSPLHF.

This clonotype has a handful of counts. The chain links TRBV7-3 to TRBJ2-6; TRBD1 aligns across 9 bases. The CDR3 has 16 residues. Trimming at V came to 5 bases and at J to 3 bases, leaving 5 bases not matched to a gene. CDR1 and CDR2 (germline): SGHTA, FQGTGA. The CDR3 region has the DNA TGTGCCAGCAGCACGGGGACAGGGAGTGGGGCCAACGTCCTGACTTTC. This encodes CASSTGTGSGANVLTF.

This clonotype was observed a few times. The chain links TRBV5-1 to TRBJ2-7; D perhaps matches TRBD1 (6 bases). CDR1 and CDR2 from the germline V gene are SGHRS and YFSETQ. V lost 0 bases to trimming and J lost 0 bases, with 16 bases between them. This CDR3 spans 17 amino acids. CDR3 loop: CASSLVFGQSSSYEQYF. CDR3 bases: TGCGCCAGCAGCTTGGTCTTTGGACAGTCCAGCTCCTACGAGCAGTACTTC.

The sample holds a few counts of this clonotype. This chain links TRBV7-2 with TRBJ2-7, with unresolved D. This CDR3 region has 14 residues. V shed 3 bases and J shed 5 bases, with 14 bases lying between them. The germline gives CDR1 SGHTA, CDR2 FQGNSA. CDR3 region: CASSFGPGTNEQYF. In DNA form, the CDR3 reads TGTGCCAGCAGCTTTGGGCCGGGCACTAACGAGCAGTACTTC. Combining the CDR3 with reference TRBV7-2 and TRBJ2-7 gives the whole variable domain GAGVSQSPSNKVTEKGKDVELRCDPISGHTALYWYRQSLGQGLEFLIYFQGNSAPDKSGLPSDRFSAERTGGSVSTLTIQRTQQEDSAVYLCASSFGPGTNEQYFGPGTRLTVT.

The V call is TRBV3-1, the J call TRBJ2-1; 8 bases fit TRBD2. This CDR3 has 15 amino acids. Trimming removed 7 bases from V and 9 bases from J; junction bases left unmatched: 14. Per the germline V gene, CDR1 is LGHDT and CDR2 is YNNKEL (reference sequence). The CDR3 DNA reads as TGTGCCAGCACCGCCGGGAGCGGGAGTTCGATTGAGCAGTTCTTC. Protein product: CASTAGSGSSIEQFF.

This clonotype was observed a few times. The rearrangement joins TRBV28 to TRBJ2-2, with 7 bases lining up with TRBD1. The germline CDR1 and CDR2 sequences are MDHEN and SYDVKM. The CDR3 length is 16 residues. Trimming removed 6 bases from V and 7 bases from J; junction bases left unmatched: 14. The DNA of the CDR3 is TGTGCCAGCAGACTTACACAGGGGAATGTTGGCGGGGAGCTGTTTTTT. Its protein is CASRLTQGNVGGELFF.

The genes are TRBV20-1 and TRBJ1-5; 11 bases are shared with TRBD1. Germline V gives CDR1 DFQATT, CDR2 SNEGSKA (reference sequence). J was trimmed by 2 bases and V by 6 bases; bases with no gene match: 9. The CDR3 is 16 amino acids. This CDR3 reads CSAVRRTGGRNQPQHF. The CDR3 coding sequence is TGCAGTGCCGTTCGTAGGACAGGGGGCCGCAATCAGCCCCAGCATTTT.